This T cell receptor beta chain appears in the sequencing data of a study of beta chain features in type 1 diabetes. A few counts support this clone. The antigen remains undetermined. Expressed TCRB transcripts were sequenced because the entire RNA isolate underwent reverse transcription. The method was immunoSEQ multiplex PCR; TCRdb's version includes in-frame clones alone and lacks a portion of them. The table lists 55,000 to 80,000 clones, almost 50% of them singletons. Whole-study findings and limits: Shortening of TCRB CDR3s, moderate but significant, appeared in all four CD4+ subsets of Type 1 diabetes patients. When VDJ junctions were examined, type 1 diabetes patients showed fewer insertions and more deletions.

Germline CDR1 and CDR2: MNHEY and SVGAGI. The V and J ends lost 0 bases and 6 bases respectively, with 6 bases between them. CDR3 length equals 12 residues. One heparinised blood draw, averaging roughly 120 mL, came from each donor. Purity (above 98%) was reached by all sorted populations. Sequenced material: central memory CD4+ T cells from blood. The chain couples TRBV6-5 to TRBJ2-7; D uncertain. The receptor was derived from a young man with type 1 diabetes. The CDR3 is CASSYSLSEQYF. CDR3 in DNA: TGTGCCAGCAGTTACTCCCTGAGCGAGCAGTACTTC.